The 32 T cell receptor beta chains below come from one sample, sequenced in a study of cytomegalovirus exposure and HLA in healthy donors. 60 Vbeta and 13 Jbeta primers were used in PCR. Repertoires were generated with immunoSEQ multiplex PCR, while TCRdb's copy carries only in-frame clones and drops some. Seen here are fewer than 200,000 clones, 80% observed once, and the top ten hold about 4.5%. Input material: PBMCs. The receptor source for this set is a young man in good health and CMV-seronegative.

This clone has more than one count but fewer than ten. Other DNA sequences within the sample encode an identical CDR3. The CDR3: CASSLTGGWGQPQHF. In DNA form, the CDR3 reads TGTGCCAGCAGCTTAACAGGGGGCTGGGGTCAGCCCCAGCATTTT. The chain employs TRBV5-8 and TRBJ1-5; TRBD1 aligns across 9 bases. Germline CDR1 and CDR2: SGHTS and YDEGEE. The CDR3 is 15 amino acids. V lost 2 bases and J lost 6; bases outside the gene matches: 6.

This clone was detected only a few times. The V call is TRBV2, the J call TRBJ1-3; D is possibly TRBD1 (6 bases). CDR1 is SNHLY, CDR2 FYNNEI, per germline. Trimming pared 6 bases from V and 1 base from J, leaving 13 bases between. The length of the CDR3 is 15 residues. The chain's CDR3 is CASSVDRPSGNTIYF. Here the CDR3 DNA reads TGTGCCAGCAGCGTAGACAGGCCGTCTGGAAACACCATATATTTT.

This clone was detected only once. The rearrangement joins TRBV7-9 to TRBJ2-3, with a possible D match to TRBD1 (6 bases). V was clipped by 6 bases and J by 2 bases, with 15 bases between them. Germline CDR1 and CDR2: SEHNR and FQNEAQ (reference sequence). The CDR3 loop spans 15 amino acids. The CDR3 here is CASRGQGTITDTQYF. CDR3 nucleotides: TGTGCCAGCAGGGGGCAGGGGACGATCACAGATACGCAGTATTTT.

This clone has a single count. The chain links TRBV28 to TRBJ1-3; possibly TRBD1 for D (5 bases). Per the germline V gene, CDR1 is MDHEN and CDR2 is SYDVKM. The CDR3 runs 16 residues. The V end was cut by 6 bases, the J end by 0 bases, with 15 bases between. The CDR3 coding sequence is TGTGCCAGCAGCCCTCGGGCGACAGACTCTGGAAACACCATATATTTT. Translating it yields CASSPRATDSGNTIYF.

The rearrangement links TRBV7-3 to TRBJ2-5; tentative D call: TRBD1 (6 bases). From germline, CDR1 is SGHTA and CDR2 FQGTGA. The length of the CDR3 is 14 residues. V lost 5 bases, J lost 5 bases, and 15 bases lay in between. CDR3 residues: CASSPTGTGETQYF. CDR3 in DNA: TGTGCCAGCAGCCCGACAGGCACCGGGGAGACCCAGTACTTC.

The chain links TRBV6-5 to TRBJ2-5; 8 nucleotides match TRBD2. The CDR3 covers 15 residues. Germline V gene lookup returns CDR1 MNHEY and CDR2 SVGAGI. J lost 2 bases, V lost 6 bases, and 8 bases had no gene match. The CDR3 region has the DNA TGTGCCAGCAGCTTAAGGGCGGGGGGACAAGAGACCCAGTACTTC. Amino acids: CASSLRAGGQETQYF.

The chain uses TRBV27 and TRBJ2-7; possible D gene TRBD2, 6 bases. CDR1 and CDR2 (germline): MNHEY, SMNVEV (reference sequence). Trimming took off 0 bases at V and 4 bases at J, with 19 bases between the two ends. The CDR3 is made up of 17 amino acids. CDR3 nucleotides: TGTGCCAGCAGTTTATCAGCCCTAAGAGGGGCGGGATACGAGCAGTACTTC. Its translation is CASSLSALRGAGYEQYF.

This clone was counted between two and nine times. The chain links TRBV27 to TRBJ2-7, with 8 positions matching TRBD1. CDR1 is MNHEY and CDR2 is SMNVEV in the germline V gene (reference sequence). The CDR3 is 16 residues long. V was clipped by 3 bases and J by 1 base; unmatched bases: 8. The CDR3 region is CASSFSTGGLSYEQYF. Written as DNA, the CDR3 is TGTGCCAGCAGTTTTTCAACAGGGGGTCTTTCCTACGAGCAGTACTTC.

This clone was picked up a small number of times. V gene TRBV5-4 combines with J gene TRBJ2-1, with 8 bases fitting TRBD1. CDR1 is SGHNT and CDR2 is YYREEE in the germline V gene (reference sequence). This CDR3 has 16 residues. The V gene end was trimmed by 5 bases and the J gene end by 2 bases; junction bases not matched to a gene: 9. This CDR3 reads CASSFTPRGPYNEQFF. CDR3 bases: TGTGCCAGCAGTTTTACCCCCAGGGGGCCCTACAATGAGCAGTTCTTC.

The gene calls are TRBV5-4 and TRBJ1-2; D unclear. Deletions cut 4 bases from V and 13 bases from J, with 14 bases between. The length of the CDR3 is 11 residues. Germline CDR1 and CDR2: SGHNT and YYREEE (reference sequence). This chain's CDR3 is CASSMGDWCTF. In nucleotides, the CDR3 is TGTGCCAGCAGCATGGGAGATTGGTGCACCTTC. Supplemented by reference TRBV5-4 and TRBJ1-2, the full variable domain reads ETGVTQSPTHLIKTRGQQVTLRCSSQSGHNTVSWYQQALGQGPQFIFQYYREEENGRGNFPPRFSGLQFPNYSSELNVNALELDDSALYLCASSMGDWCTFGSGTRLTVV.

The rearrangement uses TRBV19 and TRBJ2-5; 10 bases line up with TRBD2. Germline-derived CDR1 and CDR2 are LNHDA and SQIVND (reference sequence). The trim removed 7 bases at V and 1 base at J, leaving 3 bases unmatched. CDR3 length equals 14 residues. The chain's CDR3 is CASKPSGSQETQYF. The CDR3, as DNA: TGTGCCAGTAAGCCTAGCGGGAGCCAAGAGACCCAGTACTTC.

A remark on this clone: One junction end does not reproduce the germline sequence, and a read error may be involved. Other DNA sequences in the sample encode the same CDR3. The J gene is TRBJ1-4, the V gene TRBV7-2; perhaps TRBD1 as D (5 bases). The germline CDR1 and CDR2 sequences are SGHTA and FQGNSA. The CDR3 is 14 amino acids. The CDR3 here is CASSLARGGEKLFF. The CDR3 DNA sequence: TGTGCCAGCAGTTTAGCGCGTGGGGGGGAAAAACTGTTTTTT.

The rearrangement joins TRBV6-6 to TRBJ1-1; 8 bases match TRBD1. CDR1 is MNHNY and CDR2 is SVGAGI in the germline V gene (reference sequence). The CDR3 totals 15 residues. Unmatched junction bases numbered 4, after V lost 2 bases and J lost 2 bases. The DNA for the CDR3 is TGTGCCAGCAGTTACACGGACAGGGCCAACACTGAAGCTTTCTTT. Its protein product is CASSYTDRANTEAFF.

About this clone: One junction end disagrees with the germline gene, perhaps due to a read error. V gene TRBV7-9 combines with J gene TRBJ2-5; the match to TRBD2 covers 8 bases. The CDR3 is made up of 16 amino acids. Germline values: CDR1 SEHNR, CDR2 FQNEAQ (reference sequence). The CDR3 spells CSSSLDGGRREETQYF. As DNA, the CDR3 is TGTTCCAGCAGCTTAGACGGCGGGAGGAGGGAAGAGACCCAGTACTTC.

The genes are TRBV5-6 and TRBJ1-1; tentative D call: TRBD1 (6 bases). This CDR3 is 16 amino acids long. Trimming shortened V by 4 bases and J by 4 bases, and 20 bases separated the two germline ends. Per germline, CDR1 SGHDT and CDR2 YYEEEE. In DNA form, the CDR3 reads TGTGCCAGCAGCACTCTACGGGGGGCCCGGGGCACTGAAGCTTTCTTT. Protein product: CASSTLRGARGTEAFF.

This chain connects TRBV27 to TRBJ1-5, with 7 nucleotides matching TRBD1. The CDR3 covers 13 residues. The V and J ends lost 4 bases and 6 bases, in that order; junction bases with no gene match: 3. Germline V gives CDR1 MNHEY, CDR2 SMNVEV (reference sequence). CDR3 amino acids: CASSSQGSQPQHF. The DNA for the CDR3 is TGTGCCAGCAGTTCACAGGGGAGTCAGCCCCAGCATTTT.

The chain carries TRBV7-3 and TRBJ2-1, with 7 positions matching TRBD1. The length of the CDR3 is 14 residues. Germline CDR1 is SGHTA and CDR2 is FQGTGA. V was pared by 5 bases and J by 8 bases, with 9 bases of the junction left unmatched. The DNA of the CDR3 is TGTGCCAGCAGCCCGACAGGGTTCCAAGATGAGCAGTTCTTC. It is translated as CASSPTGFQDEQFF.

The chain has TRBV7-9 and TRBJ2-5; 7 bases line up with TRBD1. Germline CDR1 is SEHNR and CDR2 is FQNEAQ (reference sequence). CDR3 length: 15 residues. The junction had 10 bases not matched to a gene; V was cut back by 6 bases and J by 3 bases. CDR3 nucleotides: TGTGCCAGCAGGGACGGACAGGTCCTAGAAGAGACCCAGTACTTC. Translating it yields CASRDGQVLEETQYF.

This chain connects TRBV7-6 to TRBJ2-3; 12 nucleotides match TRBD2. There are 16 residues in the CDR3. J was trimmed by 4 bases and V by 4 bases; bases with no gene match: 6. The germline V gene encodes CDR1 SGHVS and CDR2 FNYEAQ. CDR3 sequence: CASSSLAGGWPDTQYF. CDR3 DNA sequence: TGTGCCAGCAGCTCACTAGCGGGAGGTTGGCCAGATACGCAGTATTTT.

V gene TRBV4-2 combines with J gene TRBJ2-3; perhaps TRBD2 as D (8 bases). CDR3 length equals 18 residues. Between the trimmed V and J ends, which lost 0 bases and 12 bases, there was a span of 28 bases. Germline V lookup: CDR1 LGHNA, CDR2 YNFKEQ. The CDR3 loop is CASSQEEGLAGNHRGQYF. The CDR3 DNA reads TGTGCCAGCAGCCAAGAGGAAGGGCTAGCGGGTAACCACAGGGGCCAGTATTTT.

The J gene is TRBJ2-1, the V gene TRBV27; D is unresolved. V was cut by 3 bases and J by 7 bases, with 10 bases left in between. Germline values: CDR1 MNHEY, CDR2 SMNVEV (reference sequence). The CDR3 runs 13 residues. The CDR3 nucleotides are TGTGCCAGCAGTTTGTCGGGTAGGAATGAGCAGTTCTTC. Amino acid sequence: CASSLSGRNEQFF.

CDR3 nucleotide sequence: TGTGCCTGGAGAGGACAGGGTAATGGCTACACCTTC. Amino acid sequence: CAWRGQGNGYTF. This chain uses TRBV30 with TRBJ1-2, with 8 bases lining up with TRBD1. The CDR3 length is 12 residues. The V segment lost 3 bases and the J segment 6 bases; nucleotides outside the gene matches: 3. Germline assignment: CDR1 GTSNPN and CDR2 SVGIG (reference sequence).

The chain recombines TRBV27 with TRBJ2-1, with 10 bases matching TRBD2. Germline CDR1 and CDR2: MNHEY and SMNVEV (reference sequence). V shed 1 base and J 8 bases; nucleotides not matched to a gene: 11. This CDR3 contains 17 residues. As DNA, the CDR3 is TGTGCCAGCAGTTTATTAGCGGGGGGTTTTGGAGGTGATGAGCAGTTCTTC. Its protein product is CASSLLAGGFGGDEQFF.

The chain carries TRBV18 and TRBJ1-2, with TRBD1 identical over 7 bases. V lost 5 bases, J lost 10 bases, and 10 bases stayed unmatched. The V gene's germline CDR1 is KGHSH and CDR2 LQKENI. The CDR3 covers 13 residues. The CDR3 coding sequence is TGTGCCAGCTCAAAATCCGGGACAGCATACTACACCTTC. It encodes CASSKSGTAYYTF. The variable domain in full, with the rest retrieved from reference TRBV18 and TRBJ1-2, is NAGVMQNPRHLVRRRGQEARLRCSPMKGHSHVYWYRQLPEEGLKFMVYLQKENIIDESGMPKERFSAEFPKEGPSILRIQQVVRGDSAAYFCASSKSGTAYYTFGSGTRLTVV.

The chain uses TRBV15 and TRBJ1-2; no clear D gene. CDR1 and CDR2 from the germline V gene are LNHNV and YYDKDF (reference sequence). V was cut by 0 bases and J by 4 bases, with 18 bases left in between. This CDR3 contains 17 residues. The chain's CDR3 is CATSRDATPGSTYGYTF. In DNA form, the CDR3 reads TGTGCCACCAGCAGAGATGCGACTCCGGGAAGTACCTATGGCTACACCTTC.

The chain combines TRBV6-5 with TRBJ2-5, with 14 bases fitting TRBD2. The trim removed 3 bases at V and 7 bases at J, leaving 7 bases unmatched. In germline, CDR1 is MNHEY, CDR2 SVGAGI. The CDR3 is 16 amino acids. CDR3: CASSYPGLAGGATQYF. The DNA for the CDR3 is TGTGCCAGCAGTTATCCCGGACTAGCGGGAGGTGCGACCCAGTACTTC.

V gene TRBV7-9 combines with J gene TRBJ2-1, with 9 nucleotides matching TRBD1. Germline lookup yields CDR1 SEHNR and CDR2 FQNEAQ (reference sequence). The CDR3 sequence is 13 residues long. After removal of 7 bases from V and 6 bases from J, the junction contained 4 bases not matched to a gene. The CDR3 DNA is TGTGCCAGCAACAGGGGGCCCATCAATGAGCAGTTCTTC. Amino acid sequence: CASNRGPINEQFF.

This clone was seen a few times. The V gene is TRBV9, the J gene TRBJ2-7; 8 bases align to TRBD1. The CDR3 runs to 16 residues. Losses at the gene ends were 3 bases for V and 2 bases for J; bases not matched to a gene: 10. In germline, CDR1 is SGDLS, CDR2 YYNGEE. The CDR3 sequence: CASSAAAGGITYEQYF. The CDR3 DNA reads TGTGCCAGCAGCGCAGCGGCAGGGGGCATCACCTACGAGCAGTACTTC.

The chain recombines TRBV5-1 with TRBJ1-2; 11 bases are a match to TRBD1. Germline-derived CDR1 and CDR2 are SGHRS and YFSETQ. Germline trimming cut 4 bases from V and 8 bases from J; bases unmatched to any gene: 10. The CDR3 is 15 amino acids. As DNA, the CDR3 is TGCGCCAGCAGCAATAGGACAGGGGGCACTGCGGGCTACACCTTC. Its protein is CASSNRTGGTAGYTF. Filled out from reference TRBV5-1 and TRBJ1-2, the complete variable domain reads KAGVTQTPRYLIKTRGQQVTLSCSPISGHRSVSWYQQTPGQGLQFLFEYFSETQRNKGNFPGRFSGRQFSNSRSEMNVSTLELGDSALYLCASSNRTGGTAGYTFGSGTRLTVV.

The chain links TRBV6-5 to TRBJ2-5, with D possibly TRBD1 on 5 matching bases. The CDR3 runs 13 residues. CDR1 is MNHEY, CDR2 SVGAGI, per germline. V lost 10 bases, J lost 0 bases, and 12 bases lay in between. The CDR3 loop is CATQTVYQETQYF. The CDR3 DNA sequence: TGTGCCACCCAGACAGTGTACCAAGAGACCCAGTACTTC.

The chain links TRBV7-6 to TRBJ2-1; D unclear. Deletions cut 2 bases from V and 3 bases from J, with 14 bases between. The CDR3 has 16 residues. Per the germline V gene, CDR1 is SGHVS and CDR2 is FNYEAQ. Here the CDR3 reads CASSLPWSPSYNEQFF. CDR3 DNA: TGTGCCAGCAGCTTACCCTGGTCTCCTAGCTACAATGAGCAGTTCTTC.

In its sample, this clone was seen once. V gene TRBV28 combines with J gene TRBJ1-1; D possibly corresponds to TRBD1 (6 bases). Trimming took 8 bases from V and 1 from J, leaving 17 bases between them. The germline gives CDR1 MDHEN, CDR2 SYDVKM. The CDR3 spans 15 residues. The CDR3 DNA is TGTGCCAGCCTCAACAGGGTGGGTGGGAACACTGAAGCTTTCTTT. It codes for CASLNRVGGNTEAFF.